This record looks at one T cell receptor (beta chain) sequence and its context. Its antigen is as yet unknown. Some clones are missing from TCRdb's copy, which holds only in-frame ones; the method was immunoSEQ multiplex PCR. Of some 100,000 clones listed, about 91% were seen once; the top ten hold roughly 0.78%. The data stem from a study of siplizumab effects on memory and regulatory T cells. Findings and caveats of the study: The study found naive T cells seemingly more diverse than memory cells and seemingly major alloresponse contributors. Memory cells that were CD4+ and unstimulated gave rise to alloreactive sequences, which siplizumab significantly reduced.

In germline, CDR1 is MGHRA, CDR2 YSYEKL. There are 18 residues in the CDR3. The junction had 14 bases not matched to a gene; V was cut back by 4 bases and J by 4 bases. This TCR came from a human donor in good health. J is TRBJ2-3 and V is TRBV4-1; 10 bases line up with TRBD2. The specimen was Tregs sorted from blood. The chain's CDR3 is CASSPRVSSGRGSDTQYF. The DNA for the CDR3 is TGCGCCAGCAGCCCCCGGGTTTCCAGCGGGAGGGGGTCAGATACGCAGTATTTT.